This T cell receptor (beta chain) was sequenced for a study of cytomegalovirus exposure and HLA in healthy donors. The PCR was carried out with 60 Vbeta primers and 13 Jbeta primers. Per the authors' pipeline: Unique TCR beta chains numbered around 75 million in a later analysis, with around 11 million shared. Some clones are missing from TCRdb's copy, which holds only in-frame ones; the method was immunoSEQ multiplex PCR. V and J calls and clone size are copied from that table; D and trimming were computed from the DNA. Its table records 150,000 to 200,000 clones. As to this clone: Its antigen is unknown.

Study-wide results and limits: The investigators catalogued 150 to 200 TCR beta chains as cytomegalovirus-associated.

This clonotype was obtained from a woman aged 18-29 years in good health and CMV-seropositive. Sequences were obtained from PBMCs.

The CDR3 here is CASSVGDRGNNEQFF. CDR3 bases: TGTGCCAGCAGCGTAGGAGACAGGGGTAACAATGAGCAGTTCTTC. This chain joins TRBV9 and TRBJ2-1; 8 bases map to TRBD1. This CDR3 is built from 15 residues. CDR1 is SGDLS and CDR2 is YYNGEE in the germline V gene. The trim removed 0 bases at V and 5 bases at J, leaving 4 bases unmatched.